Listed here is a single T cell receptor (beta chain). These data come from a study of cytomegalovirus exposure and HLA in healthy donors. Sequencing used immunoSEQ multiplex PCR; TCRdb keeps in-frame clones, though not all of them. This table holds about 220,000 clones, around nine tenths found once. The source is a woman in her late teens or twenties in good health and CMV-seronegative. Input material: PBMCs.

The CDR3 sequence: CASSADREFEKLFF. The CDR3 DNA follows: TGTGCCAGCAGTGCGGACAGGGAGTTTGAAAAACTGTTTTTT. The genes are TRBV2 and TRBJ1-4; 8 nucleotides align to TRBD1. This CDR3 has 14 amino acids. The V segment lost 4 bases and the J segment 7 bases; nucleotides outside the gene matches: 5. Germline loops: CDR1 SNHLY, CDR2 FYNNEI.